This T cell receptor beta chain originates from a study of blood T cell repertoires in COVID-19. Study as a whole: Samples taken during acute and convalescent COVID-19 were collected in the United States, Italy and Spain. In each case, the material was cDNA or gDNA derived from T cells, B-cell-depleted T cells, or PBMCs.

This table comes from immunoSEQ multiplex PCR, and its TCRdb copy is limited to in-frame clones, with some not included. Of about 90,000 clones listed, 80% to 90% were seen once; the top ten hold less than 15%. The length of the CDR3 is 20 residues. Germline CDR1 reads MGHRA; CDR2 reads YSYEKL. V shed 2 bases, J shed 0 bases, and the junction held 12 bases outside the gene matches. This sequence joins TRBV4-1 and TRBJ2-3, with 12 positions matching TRBD2. This receptor was identified in a human donor in a cohort sampled during active COVID-19. What was sequenced was peripheral blood. The CDR3 DNA is TGCGCCAGCAGCCAAAAGGCTAGCGGGGGGGCCCCAGATAGCACAGATACGCAGTATTTT. Translated, it gives CASSQKASGGAPDSTDTQYF.